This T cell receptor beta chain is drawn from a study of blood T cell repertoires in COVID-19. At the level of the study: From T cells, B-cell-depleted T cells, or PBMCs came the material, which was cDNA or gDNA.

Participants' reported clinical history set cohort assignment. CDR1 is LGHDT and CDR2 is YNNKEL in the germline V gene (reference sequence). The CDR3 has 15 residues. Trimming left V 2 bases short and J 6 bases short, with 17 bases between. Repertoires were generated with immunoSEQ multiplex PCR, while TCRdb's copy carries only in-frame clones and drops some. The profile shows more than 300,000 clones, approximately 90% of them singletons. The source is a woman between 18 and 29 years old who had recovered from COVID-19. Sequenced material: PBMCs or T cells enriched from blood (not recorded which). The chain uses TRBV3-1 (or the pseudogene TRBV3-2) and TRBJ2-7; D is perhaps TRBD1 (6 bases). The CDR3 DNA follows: TGTGCCAGCAGCCAACCAAAGACAGGCCTCCTCGAGCAGTACTTC. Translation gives CASSQPKTGLLEQYF.